This entry concerns a single T cell receptor beta chain. Per the study methods: Scientists estimated how many nucleated cells there were by amplifying reference gene primers. Data came from immunoSEQ multiplex PCR; TCRdb stores just in-frame clones and leaves some out. V, J and clone size reflect that table, while D and trimming were determined from the DNA. The table records under 250,000 clones, roughly 84% of them present only once. V was trimmed by 5 bases and J by 5 bases, leaving 19 bases between them. Germline CDR1 SNHLY, CDR2 FYNNEI. The CDR3 runs 16 residues. These data come from a study of blood T cell repertoires in COVID-19. Turning to the study itself: Acute and convalescent COVID-19 specimens originated in the United States, Italy and Spain. T cells, B-cell-depleted T cells, or PBMCs supplied cDNA or gDNA.

The sample comprised peripheral blood. The TCR comes from a man aged 45-65 years with active or convalescent COVID-19. The rearrangement links TRBV2 to TRBJ2-1; D is perhaps TRBD1 (6 bases). The DNA of the CDR3 is TGTGCCAGCAGTCGTCCCGGGACACAGAACCACAATGAGCAGTTCTTC. It specifies CASSRPGTQNHNEQFF.